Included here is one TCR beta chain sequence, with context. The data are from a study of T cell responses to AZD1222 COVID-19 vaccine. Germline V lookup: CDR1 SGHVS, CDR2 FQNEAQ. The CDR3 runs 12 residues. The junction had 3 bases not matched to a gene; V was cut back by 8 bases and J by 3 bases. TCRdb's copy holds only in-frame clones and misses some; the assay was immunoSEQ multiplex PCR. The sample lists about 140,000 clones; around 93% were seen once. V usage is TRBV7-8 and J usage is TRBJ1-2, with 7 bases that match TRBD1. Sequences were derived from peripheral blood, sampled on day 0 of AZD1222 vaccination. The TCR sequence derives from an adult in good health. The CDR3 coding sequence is TGTGCCAGCGGCCAGGGGGACTATGGCTACACCTTC. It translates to CASGQGDYGYTF.